This T cell receptor beta chain was sequenced in a study of blood T cell repertoires in COVID-19. The assay was immunoSEQ multiplex PCR, and TCRdb's table has in-frame clones only and misses some. The data show some 120,000 clones, just under 80% seen once. V lost 0 bases to trimming and J lost 7 bases; unmatched junction nucleotides: 5. CDR1 and CDR2 from the germline V gene are SGHKS and YYEKEE (reference sequence). This CDR3 comprises 15 residues. The clonotype comes from a human donor in a cohort sampled during active COVID-19. The sample was peripheral blood. The J gene is TRBJ1-4, the V gene TRBV5-5, with 8 bases matching TRBD1. The CDR3 DNA sequence: TGTGCCAGCAGCTTGGTGACAGGGGTGATTGAAAAACTGTTTTTT. This encodes CASSLVTGVIEKLFF.